This TCR beta chain emerged from a study of CD8 T cells in ankylosing spondylitis. General study results and limits: Disease-linked clones reportedly concentrated significantly in matched ankylosing spondylitis synovial fluid. A TCR beta motif made of eight highly homologous variants seemed typical of ankylosing spondylitis blood.

This clonotype has a count of ten or more. Its target is not known. The CDR3 consists of 16 residues. In germline, CDR1 is SNHLY, CDR2 FYNNEI. After removal of 0 bases from V and 6 bases from J, the junction contained 7 bases not matched to a gene. TCRdb recomputed calls from the 5' RACE reads with MiXCR, one row per CDR3 protein. This sample yields a few hundred thousand distinct CDR3 sequences, of which 7% to 9% are seen a single time; about 14% belongs to the top ten. Sequenced: blood, either unsorted or a sorted T cell fraction (not recorded which). The clonotype was recovered from a male donor with ankylosing spondylitis. The V call is TRBV2, the J call TRBJ2-3, with TRBD2 matching 9 bases. CDR3 loop: CASSEALVAGEDTQYF. DNA of the CDR3: TGTGCCAGCAGTGAAGCGCTGGTAGCGGGAGAGGATACGCAGTATTTT.